These T cell receptor beta chains were read from a single sample in a study of T cell responses to AZD1222 COVID-19 vaccine. Sequencing was performed with immunoSEQ multiplex PCR; in TCRdb, only in-frame clones are kept and a portion is missing. The sample consists of roughly 80,000 clones, approximately 87% of them appearing once. The material sequenced was peripheral blood, taken 28 days after the second AZD1222 dose. The receptors derive from an adult who received the AZD1222 COVID-19 vaccine. The CDR3 runs from the conserved cysteine through the conserved F or W.

length,J,V,CDR3
18,TRBJ2-1,TRBV9,CASSVESLVGGPYNEQFF
14,TRBJ1-1,TRBV27,CASSPLGAGTEAFF
14,TRBJ2-7,TRBV5-1,CASSLGDRAYEQYF
16,TRBJ1-1,TRBV3-1/TRBV3-2,CASSQSRGGVSTEAFF
12,TRBJ1-1,TRBV6-2/TRBV6-3,CASSRRNTEAFF
15,TRBJ2-7,TRBV15,CATSRAGAPPYEQYF
14,TRBJ2-3,TRBV13,CASSLNGGADTQYF
15,TRBJ2-1,TRBV6-4,CASSDLAGGPGEQFF
15,TRBJ1-4,TRBV2,CASSEWRGPNEKLFF
17,TRBJ2-1,TRBV27,CASSPRTSVGGANEQFF
15,TRBJ2-5,TRBV19,CASSPTLTGLETQYF
14,TRBJ2-7,TRBV6-5,CASSYVGLAYEQYF
14,TRBJ1-1,TRBV27,CASSLSVANTEAFF
16,TRBJ1-4,TRBV6-1,CASSEGGYATNEKLFF
15,TRBJ2-7,TRBV6-5,CASSYSSGGVGEQYF
15,TRBJ2-7,TRBV6-5,CASSYSGTGFYEQYF
13,TRBJ2-7,TRBV11-2,CASSLGSSYEQYF
14,TRBJ2-7,TRBV6-5,CASSSAGAAREQYF
12,TRBJ2-1,TRBV24-1,CATSWGYNEQFF
13,TRBJ1-1,TRBV9,CASSASPFDEAFF
12,TRBJ2-7,TRBV28,CASSWGSYEQYF
14,TRBJ1-1,TRBV18,CASSPWTGDTEAFF